These 19 T cell receptor beta chains share one sample of origin, sequenced in a study of technical replicates of blood from a handful of donors. The method was immunoSEQ multiplex PCR; TCRdb's version includes in-frame clones alone and lacks a portion of them. The sample gives some 100,000 clones, over 90% of which show up once; roughly 0.21% is in the top ten. The sequenced sample consisted of T cells isolated from PBMCs. These receptors came from a human donor in good health.

The chain employs TRBV27 and TRBJ1-2, with 8 bases matching TRBD1. CDR1 is MNHEY and CDR2 is SMNVEV in the germline V gene (reference sequence). The ends lost 8 bases at V and 7 bases at J; junction bases unmatched: 9. CDR3 length: 13 residues. CDR3 loop: CASRRGPVSGYTF. The CDR3 bases are TGTGCCAGCCGCAGGGGGCCCGTCTCTGGCTACACCTTC.

CDR3 sequence (DNA): TGTGCCAGCAGCCAACAGGGGCGTTCACCCCTCCACTTT. Protein product: CASSQQGRSPLHF. This chain uses TRBV6-4 with TRBJ1-6, with 7 bases lining up with TRBD1. The CDR3 has 13 amino acids. CDR1 and CDR2 from the germline V gene are MRHNA and SNTAGT. V was pared by 6 bases and J by 9 bases, with 5 bases of the junction left unmatched.

The J gene is TRBJ2-4, the V gene TRBV5-6, with D tentatively TRBD2 (6 bases). Germline CDR1 SGHDT, CDR2 YYEEEE. Trimming took 0 bases from V and 4 from J, leaving 11 bases between them. This CDR3 region has 15 residues. The CDR3 region has the DNA TGTGCCAGCAGCTTGGGGGGGGTCAGTAAAAACATTCAGTACTTC. Amino acids: CASSLGGVSKNIQYF.

The chain joins TRBV10-3 to TRBJ1-1; a weak D match, TRBD1 (6 bases). V was cut by 5 bases and J by 7 bases, with 8 bases left in between. Germline CDR1 and CDR2: ENHRY and SYGVKD. The CDR3 is made up of 11 amino acids. CDR3: CAISMDSEAFF. The CDR3 DNA sequence: TGTGCCATCAGTATGGACAGTGAAGCTTTCTTT.

The chain has TRBV10-2 and TRBJ2-1; TRBD2 aligns across 11 bases. CDR1 and CDR2 from the germline V gene are WSHSY and SAAADI. The CDR3 is 13 residues long. J gave up 5 bases and V 10 bases, and 4 bases lay outside the gene matches. The CDR3 here is CATRLAGNNEQFF. Written as DNA, the CDR3 is TGCGCCACCCGACTAGCGGGAAACAATGAGCAGTTCTTC.

CDR3 bases: TGTGCCAGCAGCTTAGCGGGAGCTGGGGACGAGCAGTACTTC. Its translation: CASSLAGAGDEQYF. This chain connects TRBV7-6 to TRBJ2-7, with D possibly being TRBD2 (5 bases). Germline assignment: CDR1 SGHVS and CDR2 FNYEAQ. The CDR3 consists of 14 residues. The V gene lost 0 bases and the J gene lost 5 bases, with 11 bases spanning the gap.

The V gene is TRBV7-9, the J gene TRBJ1-2, with 11 bases matching TRBD1. Germline CDR1 is SEHNR and CDR2 is FQNEAQ (reference sequence). J lost 6 bases, V lost 4 bases, and 7 bases had no gene match. The CDR3 has 15 amino acids. In DNA, the CDR3 is TGTGCCAGCAGCTCCCCCTTGGACAGGGGGCATGGCTACACCTTC. Protein product: CASSSPLDRGHGYTF.

The chain couples TRBV5-5 to TRBJ2-1; 11 bases map to TRBD2. CDR1 SGHKS and CDR2 YYEKEE come from the germline V gene (reference sequence). This CDR3 comprises 17 residues. With 4 bases clipped from V and 7 bases from J, the junction kept 13 bases outside the gene matches. The CDR3, as DNA: TGTGCCAGCAGCAGTTATATAGCGGGAGGGCCGGGAAATGAGCAGTTCTTC. This codes for CASSSYIAGGPGNEQFF.

This clone has only a few counts. The chain joins TRBV13 to TRBJ2-5; 13 bases align to TRBD2. Germline lookup yields CDR1 PRHDT and CDR2 FYEKMQ (reference sequence). The CDR3 has 20 residues. With V trimmed by 2 bases and J by 6 bases, 18 bases remained unmatched. The CDR3 here is CASSLRWELRATSGRQTQYF. The DNA for the CDR3 is TGTGCCAGCAGCTTACGGTGGGAGCTCCGGGCGACTAGCGGGAGGCAGACCCAGTACTTC. Based on the CDR3 plus reference TRBV13 and TRBJ2-5, the full variable domain is AAGVIQSPRHLIKEKRETATLKCYPIPRHDTVYWYQQGPGQDPQFLISFYEKMQSDKGSIPDRFSAQQFSDYHSELNMSSLELGDSALYFCASSLRWELRATSGRQTQYFGPGTRLLVL.

The rearrangement links TRBV4-1 to TRBJ1-5; 7 bases map to TRBD1. Germline values: CDR1 MGHRA, CDR2 YSYEKL. There are 16 residues in the CDR3. The V gene end was trimmed by 5 bases and the J gene end by 1 base; junction bases not matched to a gene: 8. The CDR3 nucleotides read TGCGCCAGCAGCTCCATCAGGGGGATCAGCAATCAGCCCCAGCATTTT. Encoded protein: CASSSIRGISNQPQHF.

The V gene is TRBV7-2, the J gene TRBJ2-7, with D perhaps matching TRBD2 (6 bases). V shed 5 bases and J shed 0 bases, with 8 bases lying between them. CDR3 length: 13 amino acids. Germline values: CDR1 SGHTA, CDR2 FQGNSA. The CDR3 bases are TGTGCCAGCAGCCCCGGGGGCTCCTACGAGCAGTACTTC. Translation gives CASSPGGSYEQYF.

The rearrangement links TRBV6-5 to TRBJ1-1, with D tentatively TRBD1 (5 bases). The CDR3 totals 11 residues. V lost 6 bases and J lost 6, with 8 bases in between. The germline CDR1 and CDR2 sequences are MNHEY and SVGAGI. The CDR3 DNA sequence: TGTGCCAGCAGCCAGGGTTCTGAAGCTTTCTTT. This codes for CASSQGSEAFF.

The chain is built from TRBV5-4 and TRBJ2-5; the D is unclear. CDR3 size: 12 residues. Germline V gene data show CDR1 as SGHNT and CDR2 as YYREEE (reference sequence). Trimming shortened V by 2 bases and J by 1 base, and 3 bases separated the two germline ends. CDR3 coding DNA: TGTGCCAGCAGCTTCATCCAAGAGACCCAGTACTTC. This translates into CASSFIQETQYF.

The chain joins TRBV5-1 to TRBJ2-3, with 14 bases that match TRBD2. The germline V gene encodes CDR1 SGHRS and CDR2 YFSETQ. The CDR3 has 17 residues. V shed 4 bases and J 5 bases; nucleotides not matched to a gene: 9. CDR3: CASSGTSGGFEVDTQYF. The CDR3 coding sequence is TGCGCCAGCAGCGGGACTAGCGGGGGCTTTGAGGTAGATACGCAGTATTTT. Full variable domain (missing parts from reference TRBV5-1 and TRBJ2-3): KAGVTQTPRYLIKTRGQQVTLSCSPISGHRSVSWYQQTPGQGLQFLFEYFSETQRNKGNFPGRFSGRQFSNSRSEMNVSTLELGDSALYLCASSGTSGGFEVDTQYFGPGTRLTVL.

This clone is a singleton in its sample. The rearrangement joins TRBV5-1 to TRBJ2-2, with a weak D call TRBD2 (5 bases). This CDR3 region has 15 residues. The germline V gene has CDR1 SGHRS and CDR2 YFSETQ. The V and J ends lost 3 bases and 6 bases respectively, with 15 bases between them. The CDR3 spells CASSSTLSGAGELFF. The CDR3 DNA follows: TGCGCCAGCAGCTCTACATTAAGCGGCGCCGGGGAGCTGTTTTTT.

J is TRBJ1-3 and V is TRBV9; possibly TRBD1 for D (6 bases). Looked up from germline, CDR1 is SGDLS and CDR2 is YYNGEE. Deletions cut 3 bases from V and 3 bases from J, with 16 bases between. The CDR3 has 16 residues. The chain's CDR3 is CASSDTYRAGGNTIYF. In DNA, the CDR3 is TGTGCCAGCAGCGATACCTACAGGGCGGGTGGAAACACCATATATTTT.

V usage is TRBV28 and J usage is TRBJ2-1; 9 nucleotides line up with TRBD1. The CDR3 runs 17 residues. Germline V gene data show CDR1 as MDHEN and CDR2 as SYDVKM. Trimming at V came to 6 bases and at J to 6 bases, leaving 15 bases not matched to a gene. For the CDR3, the DNA is TGTGCCAGCAGCCCCCCCACGCGACAGGGGGTTTTCAATGAGCAGTTCTTC. This translates into CASSPPTRQGVFNEQFF. The whole variable domain, remainder taken from reference TRBV28 and TRBJ2-1, is DVKVTQSSRYLVKRTGEKVFLECVQDMDHENMFWYRQDPGLGLRLIYFSYDVKMKEKGDIPEGYSVSREKKERFSLILESASTNQTSMYLCASSPPTRQGVFNEQFFGPGTRLTVL.

The V gene is TRBV28, the J gene TRBJ1-5; no clear D gene. CDR1 and CDR2 (germline): MDHEN, SYDVKM. The ends were cut back, 10 bases at V and 8 bases at J, with 15 bases in the middle. CDR3 length equals 12 residues. CDR3 coding DNA: TGTGCCATCGCTCCTGAGTATGAGCCCCAGCATTTT. Protein sequence: CAIAPEYEPQHF. Drawing the rest from reference TRBV28 and TRBJ1-5, the complete variable domain is DVKVTQSSRYLVKRTGEKVFLECVQDMDHENMFWYRQDPGLGLRLIYFSYDVKMKEKGDIPEGYSVSREKKERFSLILESASTNQTSMYLCAIAPEYEPQHFGDGTRLSIL.

V usage is TRBV27 and J usage is TRBJ2-3, with D tentatively TRBD2 (5 bases). The CDR3 has 14 amino acids. Deletions cut 4 bases from V and 0 bases from J, with 8 bases between. The germline V gene encodes CDR1 MNHEY and CDR2 SMNVEV (reference sequence). In DNA form, the CDR3 reads TGTGCCAGCAGTTCAGAGCGGAGCACAGATACGCAGTATTTT. This sequence encodes CASSSERSTDTQYF.